A selection of T cell receptor beta chains follows, all from one sample in a study of blood T cells in healthy people across ages. MiXCR was run by TCRdb on the 5' RACE reads, yielding one entry per CDR3 protein. Of 1,500,000 or so distinct CDR3 sequences detected, roughly 60% appear once; the ten largest clones hold roughly 6.3%. Material: blood. These receptors came from a man between 18 and 29 years old in good health. The CDR3 runs from the conserved cysteine through the conserved F or W. D genes are given only for firm matches. Clone size is stated in some rows and not others, as once, few, many or a class when expanded.

v_call,clone_size,d_call,j_call,cdr3_aa,cdr3_nt
TRBV4-2,NA,TRBD2,TRBJ2-7,CASSQYSGGYEQYF,TGTGCCAGCAGCCAATATAGCGGGGGCTACGAGCAGTACTTC
TRBV6-6,NA,NA,TRBJ2-5,CASSPDYLGETQYF,TGTGCCAGCAGCCCCGACTACCTGGGGGAGACCCAGTACTTC
TRBV6-2/TRBV6-3,NA,NA,TRBJ2-4,CASSYSRGFQYF,TGTGCCAGCAGTTACTCGAGGGGCTTTCAGTACTTC
TRBV21-1,NA,NA,TRBJ2-7,CARGGTNTPYEQYF,TGTGCCAGGGGAGGGACTAACACCCCCTACGAGCAGTACTTC
TRBV29-1,NA,NA,TRBJ2-7,CSVEVPAFYEQYF,TGCAGCGTTGAAGTGCCGGCGTTCTACGAGCAGTACTTC
TRBV4-3,NA,TRBD1,TRBJ2-3,CASSPGQGPRDTQYF,TGCGCCAGCAGCCCCGGACAGGGTCCTCGTGATACGCAGTATTTT
TRBV7-9,NA,TRBD1,TRBJ1-3,CASSLDAGGSGNTIYF,TGTGCCAGCAGCTTAGATGCAGGGGGCTCTGGAAACACCATATATTTT
TRBV7-9,NA,NA,TRBJ1-2,CASSSTNPLNYGYTF,TGTGCCAGCAGCTCCACTAACCCTCTTAACTATGGCTACACCTTC
TRBV6-5,NA,NA,TRBJ2-5,CASSYSSSLQTQYF,TGTGCCAGCAGTTACTCTTCTAGCTTGCAGACCCAGTACTTC
TRBV4-3,NA,NA,TRBJ1-4,CASSQALPGARSNEKLFF,TGCGCCAGCAGCCAGGCATTACCCGGGGCGCGTTCTAATGAAAAACTGTTTTTT
TRBV5-1,NA,TRBD2,TRBJ2-1,CASNWVGSSGRLLDEQFF,TGCGCCAGCAATTGGGTGGGTTCTAGCGGGAGACTTTTGGATGAGCAGTTCTTC
TRBV4-1,few,TRBD2,TRBJ2-1,CASSYISGRAYEQFF,TGCGCCAGCAGCTACATTAGCGGGAGGGCGTATGAGCAGTTCTTC
TRBV27,NA,TRBD1,TRBJ1-1,CASSADRGTEAFF,TGTGCCAGCAGTGCGGACAGGGGGACTGAAGCTTTCTTT
TRBV29-1,few,TRBD1,TRBJ2-3,CSVEWDVTGGTDTQYF,TGCAGCGTTGAATGGGATGTGACAGGGGGAACAGATACGCAGTATTTT
TRBV20-1,NA,TRBD1,TRBJ1-2,CSARNRGSDYGYTF,TGCAGTGCAAGAAACAGGGGCTCGGACTATGGCTACACCTTC
TRBV29-1,few,NA,TRBJ2-1,CSVATGTALFF,NA
TRBV5-1,once,NA,TRBJ2-3,CASSDMPGPGGDTQYF,TGCGCCAGCAGCGATATGCCGGGCCCTGGGGGAGATACGCAGTATTTT
TRBV12-3/TRBV12-4,few,NA,TRBJ2-1,CASHPPGPYNEQFF,TGTGCCAGCCATCCCCCCGGCCCCTACAATGAGCAGTTCTTC
TRBV15,NA,NA,TRBJ2-5,CATSRDRGIRETQYF,TGTGCCACCAGCAGAGATCGAGGGATCCGAGAGACCCAGTACTTC
TRBV5-1,few,TRBD1,TRBJ2-5,CASSATTGITQETQYF,TGCGCCAGCAGCGCCACGACAGGGATCACCCAAGAGACCCAGTACTTC
TRBV5-1,few,NA,TRBJ2-5,CASGDTAVQETQYF,TGCGCCAGCGGGGACACTGCCGTCCAAGAGACCCAGTACTTC
TRBV20-1,few,TRBD1,TRBJ2-7,CSAQTDRGLGPDFYEQYF,TGCAGTGCCCAGACGGACAGGGGGTTGGGACCGGATTTCTACGAGCAGTACTTC
TRBV10-3,few,TRBD2,TRBJ2-3,CAISASGVGTDTQYF,TGTGCCATCAGTGCTAGCGGGGTGGGCACAGATACGCAGTATTTT
TRBV28,NA,NA,TRBJ2-5,CASSFSPEQETQYF,TGTGCCAGCAGTTTTAGTCCGGAGCAAGAGACCCAGTACTTC
TRBV6-5,NA,TRBD2,TRBJ2-7,CASREIAGSYEQYF,TGTGCCAGCAGAGAGATAGCGGGAAGCTACGAGCAGTACTTC
TRBV7-8,NA,TRBD2,TRBJ2-1,CASSPGTSGWGHEQFF,TGTGCCAGCAGCCCCGGGACTAGCGGGTGGGGGCATGAGCAGTTCTTC
TRBV10-3,few,NA,TRBJ2-1,CAISESPPRSSYNEQFF,TGTGCCATCAGTGAGTCGCCCCCTCGGAGCTCCTACAATGAGCAGTTCTTC
TRBV10-3,NA,TRBD1,TRBJ2-7,CAIRLGQGIYEQYF,TGTGCCATCAGGTTAGGACAGGGGATCTACGAGCAGTACTTC
TRBV5-1,few,NA,TRBJ2-3,CASTATAVDGTDTQYF,TGCGCCAGCACCGCTACTGCGGTGGATGGCACAGATACGCAGTATTTT
TRBV4-1,few,TRBD1,TRBJ1-2,CASSQVIYGTGHGYTF,TGCGCCAGCAGCCAAGTAATCTACGGGACAGGGCATGGCTACACCTTC
TRBV29-1,NA,TRBD2,TRBJ2-1,CSVSGRARNEQFF,TGCAGCGTTAGCGGGAGGGCCAGAAATGAGCAGTTCTTC
TRBV5-1,NA,NA,TRBJ2-5,CASSLALDSQETQYF,TGTGCCAGCAGCTTAGCCCTAGACAGCCAAGAGACCCAGTACTTC
TRBV3-1,NA,NA,TRBJ2-1,CASSQDRASLQRSYNEQFF,TGTGCCAGCAGCCAAGATCGGGCAAGTCTACAGCGCTCCTACAATGAGCAGTTCTTC
TRBV21-1,NA,NA,TRBJ2-7,CASSKGGSDIYEQYF,TGTGCCAGCAGCAAAGGTGGCAGCGATATCTACGAGCAGTACTTC
TRBV25-1,NA,NA,TRBJ2-7,CASSEQRVAYEQYF,TGTGCCAGCAGTGAGCAACGGGTCGCCTACGAGCAGTACTTC
TRBV12-3/TRBV12-4,NA,NA,TRBJ1-1,CAIGSMNTEAFF,TGTGCCATCGGCAGCATGAACACTGAAGCTTTCTTT
TRBV29-1,NA,NA,TRBJ1-2,CSVEGQDPYGYTF,TGCAGCGTTGAAGGGCAGGACCCCTATGGCTACACCTTC
TRBV20-1,NA,TRBD1,TRBJ2-7,CSARGTGESDEQYF,TGCAGTGCTAGAGGAACAGGGGAGAGCGACGAGCAGTACTTC
TRBV6-5,few,NA,TRBJ1-2,CASFGHASDYGYTF,TGTGCCAGCTTCGGACATGCTAGTGACTATGGCTACACCTTC
TRBV12-3/TRBV12-4,NA,NA,TRBJ2-7,CASSLLLRNEQYF,TGTGCCAGCAGTTTACTTTTGAGGAATGAGCAGTACTTC
TRBV5-4,NA,TRBD1,TRBJ1-6,CASSRRQGHSPLHF,TGTGCCAGCAGTAGGAGACAGGGCCATTCACCCCTCCACTTT
TRBV5-6,once,NA,TRBJ2-1,CASSGGPRLLDNEQFF,TGTGCCAGCAGCGGGGGGCCCCGTTTGTTGGACAATGAGCAGTTCTTC
TRBV24-1,NA,NA,TRBJ1-2,CATSDGPNYGYTF,TGTGCCACCAGTGACGGACCTAACTATGGCTACACCTTC
TRBV10-3,NA,TRBD2,TRBJ2-7,CAISDPGGTNTQYF,TGTGCCATCAGTGATCCGGGAGGAACAAACACTCAGTACTTC
TRBV5-1,NA,NA,TRBJ2-6,CASSLPRAGRPSGANVLTF,TGCGCCAGCAGCTTGCCCCGGGCGGGGAGACCCTCTGGGGCCAACGTCCTGACTTTC
TRBV5-1,NA,NA,TRBJ1-1,CASSLLGALDTEAFF,TGCGCCAGCAGCTTGCTGGGGGCGTTGGACACTGAAGCTTTCTTT
TRBV6-6,NA,TRBD2,TRBJ2-5,CASNRLAGNNEQYF,TGTGCCAGCAATCGACTAGCGGGGAACAATGAGCAGTACTTC
TRBV7-9,NA,TRBD1,TRBJ2-3,CASSRPQGALTDTQYF,TGTGCCAGCAGCAGACCCCAGGGGGCCCTCACAGATACGCAGTATTTT
TRBV29-1,NA,NA,TRBJ2-7,CSVEDQGPTYEQYF,TGCAGCGTTGAAGATCAGGGTCCTACCTACGAGCAGTACTTC
TRBV10-3,NA,NA,TRBJ2-7,CAISALEHEQYF,TGTGCCATCAGTGCCCTAGAACACGAGCAGTACTTC
TRBV29-1,NA,NA,TRBJ1-3,CSVEAALGNTIYF,TGCAGCGTTGAAGCAGCGTTGGGAAACACCATATATTTT
TRBV7-9,NA,NA,TRBJ2-5,CASSPGTSAVETQYF,TGTGCCAGCAGCCCCGGGACGTCGGCGGTAGAGACCCAGTACTTC
TRBV12-3/TRBV12-4,few,NA,TRBJ2-1,CASRTESAGQFF,TGTGCCAGCAGAACGGAAAGCGCGGGGCAGTTCTTC
TRBV12-5,NA,TRBD2,TRBJ2-1,CASDSGGPWSPRNEQFF,TGTGCTAGTGACAGCGGGGGACCCTGGAGCCCACGCAATGAGCAGTTCTTC
TRBV4-2,NA,NA,TRBJ2-3,CASSQEPSSADTQYF,TGTGCCAGCAGCCAAGAGCCGAGCTCGGCAGATACGCAGTATTTT